The 32 T cell receptor beta chains below were found in one sample sequenced in a study of blood T cells in healthy people across ages (dated by TCRdb to between 2015 and 2017). Libraries were made using 5' RACE. Sequencing used an Illumina HiSeq 2500. A second roughly 6 to 12 cycle PCR used a sample-barcoded 5' primer and a J-beta primer mix. The public reads were reprocessed in TCRdb via fastp at Q25 and MiXCR, keeping in-frame beta chains. Rows matching on CDR3 protein sequence are summarized as one entry with the most common DNA and genes. For this sample there are hundreds of thousands of distinct CDR3 sequences; roughly three fifths appear just once. Jointly, the top ten make up approximately 37% of the sample. The source material was blood. These receptors all stem from a man between 60 and 70 years old in good health.

This clonotype was seen only once. The chain couples TRBV5-1 to TRBJ2-1, with D unclear. The CDR3 consists of 14 residues. Between the trimmed V and J ends, which lost 0 bases and 9 bases, there was a span of 13 bases. Germline CDR1 SGHRS, CDR2 YFSETQ. This CDR3 reads CASSLAGQESEQFF. DNA of the CDR3: TGCGCCAGCAGCTTGGCCGGGCAGGAGAGTGAGCAGTTCTTC.

This chain links TRBV20-1 with TRBJ2-1; 8 positions match TRBD1. CDR3 length equals 15 residues. J was trimmed by 9 bases and V by 6 bases; bases with no gene match: 16. CDR1 is DFQATT and CDR2 is SNEGSKA in the germline V gene (reference sequence). CDR3 DNA: TGCAGTGCCCAGAACCGGGCCTCAGGGGGCACTGAGCAGTTCTTC. It translates to CSAQNRASGGTEQFF.

This clonotype was observed a single time. The chain combines TRBV4-1 with TRBJ2-1; D might be TRBD2 (5 bases). Germline V CDR1 and CDR2: MGHRA, YSYEKL. Trimming took 4 bases from V and 3 from J, leaving 13 bases between them. The CDR3 runs to 15 residues. The CDR3 sequence: CASSPLGSFYNEQFF. CDR3 coding DNA: TGCGCCAGCAGCCCCCTGGGGAGTTTCTACAATGAGCAGTTCTTC.

This CDR3 is CAISERQGETEAFF. CDR3 coding DNA: TGTGCCATCAGTGAGCGGCAGGGGGAAACTGAAGCTTTCTTT. The chain combines TRBV10-3 with TRBJ1-1; 7 nucleotides match TRBD1. Germline CDR1 and CDR2: ENHRY and SYGVKD. The CDR3 runs to 14 residues. The J segment lost 5 bases and the V segment lost 2 bases, leaving 5 bases of the junction unmatched.

The chain carries TRBV6-5 and TRBJ2-2; D is possibly TRBD2 (6 bases). The V and J ends lost 8 bases and 3 bases respectively, with 16 bases between them. The CDR3 has 15 amino acids. CDR1 is MNHEY, CDR2 SVGAGI, per germline. The CDR3 protein is CASQPGGADTGELFF. The CDR3 bases are TGTGCCAGCCAGCCGGGCGGGGCAGACACCGGGGAGCTGTTTTTT.

This clonotype was detected only a few times. V and J are TRBV13 and TRBJ2-3, with 14 bases identical to TRBD2. Trimming removed 5 bases from V and 5 bases from J; junction bases left unmatched: 18. The germline CDR1 and CDR2 sequences are PRHDT and FYEKMQ (reference sequence). The CDR3 consists of 20 residues. CDR3 region: CASSTKTSGGAGTPVDTQYF. Written as DNA, the CDR3 is TGTGCCAGCAGCACCAAGACTAGCGGGGGGGCCGGGACCCCCGTAGATACGCAGTATTTT.

This clonotype was found a few times. V is TRBV7-9 and J is TRBJ2-1; possibly TRBD1 or TRBD2 for D (5 bases each). Germline CDR1 SEHNR, CDR2 FQNEAQ (reference sequence). The CDR3 extends over 17 amino acids. Trimming left V 5 bases short and J 1 base short, with 18 bases between. CDR3 residues: CASSPSPGQGSYNEQFF. The CDR3 nucleotides are TGTGCCAGCAGCCCTAGCCCTGGGCAGGGTTCCTACAATGAGCAGTTCTTC.

This clonotype was detected a few times. The J gene is TRBJ2-1, the V gene TRBV20-1; D may be TRBD1 or TRBD2 (6 bases each). Trimming pared 6 bases from V and 4 bases from J, leaving 16 bases between. Germline CDR1 is DFQATT and CDR2 is SNEGSKA (reference sequence). The CDR3 runs to 14 residues. DNA for the CDR3: TGCAGTGCCTCACGCCGGGGGCTTTACAATGAGCAGTTCTTC. Translated: CSASRRGLYNEQFF.

This clonotype was counted between two and nine times. This sequence joins TRBV12-3 or TRBV12-4 and TRBJ2-5; TRBD1 or TRBD2 may be the D gene (6 bases each). This CDR3 region has 14 residues. V was pared by 6 bases and J by 5 bases, with 16 bases between. This CDR3 reads CASRLSLGGETQYF. The CDR3 coding sequence is TGTGCCAGCAGACTATCCCTAGGGGGGGAGACCCAGTACTTC.

The CDR3 nucleotides read TGTGCCACCAGCAGAGAGACCGGGACAGGGTACTCACCCCTCCACTTT. The encoded protein is CATSRETGTGYSPLHF. The J gene is TRBJ1-6, the V gene TRBV15; 9 nucleotides match TRBD1. CDR3 length: 16 residues. The V gene's germline CDR1 is LNHNV and CDR2 YYDKDF (reference sequence). V trimming: 0 bases; J trimming: 10 bases; junction bases outside the gene matches: 7.

The chain recombines TRBV29-1 with TRBJ1-2, with 8 bases aligning to TRBD1. Germline lookup yields CDR1 SQVTM and CDR2 ANQGSEA. Trimming took 3 bases from V and 7 from J; bases not matched to a gene: 7. The CDR3 totals 13 residues. The CDR3 bases are TGCAGCGTTGAGTATCAGGGGGCATTTGGCTACACCTTC. It encodes CSVEYQGAFGYTF.

This sequence joins TRBV5-1 and TRBJ1-2, with no clear D. Germline assignment: CDR1 SGHRS and CDR2 YFSETQ. This CDR3 region has 14 residues. Trimming stripped 0 bases from V and 7 bases from J, with 13 bases between. The CDR3 is CASSLEGKTRGYTF. CDR3 DNA sequence: TGCGCCAGCAGCTTGGAAGGGAAAACGCGTGGCTACACCTTC.

This clonotype was counted many times. This rearrangement joins TRBV28 to TRBJ2-3, with D uncertain. The ends were cut back, 5 bases at V and 5 bases at J, with 5 bases in the middle. Germline assignment: CDR1 MDHEN and CDR2 SYDVKM. The CDR3 is 11 residues long. Here the CDR3 reads CASSERDTQYF. CDR3 sequence (DNA): TGTGCCAGCAGTGAAAGAGATACGCAGTATTTT.

This clonotype appeared once. The J gene is TRBJ1-2, the V gene TRBV5-1; TRBD1 matches 11 bases. Per the germline V gene, CDR1 is SGHRS and CDR2 is YFSETQ. The J segment lost 4 bases and the V segment lost 4 bases, leaving 9 bases of the junction unmatched. This CDR3 is built from 16 residues. DNA of the CDR3: TGCGCCAGCAGCGCGGGCGTAGGGACAGGGGGCTATGGCTACACCTTC. Protein: CASSAGVGTGGYGYTF.

This clonotype appeared many times. V gene TRBV2 combines with J gene TRBJ1-5; D is uncertain. The V end was cut by 1 base, the J end by 0 bases, with 10 bases between. Germline V gives CDR1 SNHLY, CDR2 FYNNEI. This CDR3 spans 16 amino acids. CDR3: CASSEVYTYSNQPQHF. CDR3 DNA: TGTGCCAGCAGTGAAGTGTACACTTATAGCAATCAGCCCCAGCATTTT.

The V gene is TRBV21-1, the J gene TRBJ1-5; the D call TRBD1 from the table was never checked on the DNA. TRBV21-1 is a known pseudogene. This CDR3 contains 16 residues. The CDR3 loop is CASSKGGDRGNQPQHF. DNA of the CDR3: TGTGCCAGCAGCAAAGGAGGCGACAGGGGCAATCAGCCCCAGCATTTT.

This clonotype was counted a few times. The rearrangement links TRBV4-1 to TRBJ2-7; possibly TRBD1 for D (6 bases). CDR3 length: 14 residues. Trimming pared 3 bases from V and 2 bases from J, leaving 11 bases between. Germline values: CDR1 MGHRA, CDR2 YSYEKL. The CDR3 spells CASSHQDRTYEQYF. CDR3 DNA sequence: TGCGCCAGCAGCCACCAGGACAGAACCTACGAGCAGTACTTC.

This clonotype was counted only a few times. The rearrangement uses TRBV20-1 and TRBJ2-5; no reliable D call. The CDR3 contains 16 residues. Germline loops: CDR1 DFQATT, CDR2 SNEGSKA (reference sequence). V was pared by 3 bases and J by 2 bases, with 19 bases between. The chain's CDR3 is CSASPTRMTEQETQYF. DNA of the CDR3: TGCAGTGCTAGCCCCACCCGAATGACGGAACAAGAGACCCAGTACTTC.

Of note for this clonotype: Its ends do not fully match the called genes, so a read error is possible. The chain uses TRBV5-6 and TRBJ1-2; TRBD1 matches at 8 bases. This CDR3 has 14 amino acids. Germline CDR1 is SGHDT and CDR2 is YYEEEE. The CDR3 loop is CASSSGQGMDGCTF. The CDR3 region has the DNA TGTGCCAGCAGCTCCGGACAGGGTATGGATGGCTGCACCTTC.

This clonotype was observed a handful of times. The chain has TRBV25-1 and TRBJ1-6; tentative D call: TRBD1 (5 bases). The germline V and J ends were trimmed by 1 base and 7 bases, with 17 bases remaining between them. The CDR3 has 17 amino acids. Germline V lookup: CDR1 MGHDK, CDR2 SYGVNS. The CDR3 DNA follows: TGTGCCAGCAGTGAATGGGGGTTAGGGCGAGACAATTCACCCCTCCACTTT. It is translated as CASSEWGLGRDNSPLHF.

J is TRBJ2-3 and V is TRBV11-2; D is possibly TRBD2 (6 bases). The CDR3 spans 14 residues. Germline V CDR1 and CDR2: SGHAT, FQNNGV. V was clipped by 5 bases and J by 4 bases, with 13 bases between them. CDR3 bases: TGTGCCAGCAGCCTCGGACTATCCCCAGATACGCAGTATTTT. This sequence encodes CASSLGLSPDTQYF.

The V call is TRBV6-5, the J call TRBJ2-5; D is unresolved. Germline V gives CDR1 MNHEY, CDR2 SVGAGI. Deletions cut 0 bases from V and 2 bases from J, with 4 bases between. The CDR3 covers 13 residues. The CDR3 protein is CASSYSMQETQYF. For the CDR3, the DNA is TGTGCCAGCAGTTACTCGATGCAAGAGACCCAGTACTTC.

This clonotype was seen a few times. The chain is built from TRBV20-1 and TRBJ2-5; possibly TRBD1 for D (6 bases). The CDR3 contains 15 residues. Trimming left V 2 bases short and J 0 bases short, with 13 bases between. Germline CDR1 reads DFQATT; CDR2 reads SNEGSKA (reference sequence). DNA for the CDR3: TGCAGTGCTAGAACCCCGGCAGGGGACCAAGAGACCCAGTACTTC. Its translation: CSARTPAGDQETQYF.

The chain recombines TRBV7-8 with TRBJ2-5; possible D gene TRBD1, 7 bases. Between the trimmed V and J ends, which lost 8 bases and 0 bases, there was a span of 13 bases. CDR1 is SGHVS, CDR2 FQNEAQ, per germline. This CDR3 has 14 amino acids. The CDR3 DNA is TGTGCCAGCCGGGACAGACTAGACCAAGAGACCCAGTACTTC. This gives the protein CASRDRLDQETQYF.

Here the CDR3 reads CASSLAHGSYNSPLHF. DNA for the CDR3: TGTGCCAGCAGCTTGGCCCACGGCTCCTATAATTCACCCCTCCACTTT. The chain has TRBV5-5 and TRBJ1-6; D gene ambiguous. V lost 0 bases to trimming and J lost 0 bases, with 7 bases between them. The V gene's germline CDR1 is SGHKS and CDR2 YYEKEE (reference sequence). The CDR3 has 16 amino acids.

This clonotype was recorded a few times. The chain couples TRBV7-6 to TRBJ1-1; possible D gene TRBD1, 5 bases. CDR3 length: 13 amino acids. V lost 5 bases and J 2 bases, leaving 9 bases between the germline ends. CDR1 is SGHVS, CDR2 FNYEAQ, per germline. CDR3 sequence: CASSLQVNTEAFF. CDR3 DNA sequence: TGTGCCAGCAGCCTACAGGTTAACACTGAAGCTTTCTTT. Combining the CDR3 with reference TRBV7-6 and TRBJ1-1 gives the whole variable domain GAGVSQSPRYKVTKRGQDVALRCDPISGHVSLYWYRQALGQGPEFLTYFNYEAQQDKSGLPNDRFSAERPEGSISTLTIQRTEQRDSAMYRCASSLQVNTEAFFGQGTRLTVV.

Of note for this clonotype: A read error may produce the germline difference seen at one junction end. The chain uses TRBV12-3 or TRBV12-4 and TRBJ2-5; 8 bases align to TRBD2. The CDR3 spans 16 residues. The chain's CDR3 is CANSFGGGPYQETQYF. The CDR3 DNA reads as TGTGCCAACAGTTTCGGCGGGGGGCCGTACCAAGAGACCCAGTACTTC.

The chain combines TRBV29-1 with TRBJ2-7, with TRBD1 as a possible D gene (6 bases). CDR3 length: 14 residues. Germline-derived CDR1 and CDR2 are SQVTM and ANQGSEA. V was trimmed by 4 bases and J by 1 base, leaving 14 bases between them. CDR3 sequence reads: CSVGLWDKSYEQYF. DNA of the CDR3: TGCAGCGTTGGCCTCTGGGACAAATCCTACGAGCAGTACTTC.

The chain links TRBV20-1 to TRBJ1-2; D uncertain. Trimming took off 1 base at V and 8 bases at J, with 14 bases between the two ends. Germline lookup yields CDR1 DFQATT and CDR2 SNEGSKA (reference sequence). This CDR3 spans 13 amino acids. For the CDR3, the DNA is TGCAGTGCTAGAGCTGGCGGGATTAGCGGCTACACCTTC. It encodes CSARAGGISGYTF.

This clonotype has just a few counts. The gene calls are TRBV7-2 and TRBJ2-1; 12 bases align to TRBD1. The J segment lost 6 bases and the V segment lost 2 bases, leaving 5 bases of the junction unmatched. The CDR3 runs 16 residues. Germline V gene sequence: CDR1 SGHTA, CDR2 FQGNSA. DNA for the CDR3: TGTGCCAGCAGCTTACGGGACAGGGGGCGAATCAATGAGCAGTTCTTC. Protein sequence: CASSLRDRGRINEQFF. Filled out from reference TRBV7-2 and TRBJ2-1, the complete variable domain reads GAGVSQSPSNKVTEKGKDVELRCDPISGHTALYWYRQSLGQGLEFLIYFQGNSAPDKSGLPSDRFSAERTGGSVSTLTIQRTQQEDSAVYLCASSLRDRGRINEQFFGPGTRLTVL.

The chain has TRBV10-3 and TRBJ1-6; the match to TRBD1 covers 7 bases. The germline CDR1 and CDR2 sequences are ENHRY and SYGVKD. The CDR3 sequence is 15 residues long. The junction had 9 bases not matched to a gene; V was cut back by 0 bases and J by 13 bases. The CDR3 coding sequence is TGTGCCATCAGTGAGTCGGGAGACAGGGCCAGTCCCCTCCACTTT. The encoded protein is CAISESGDRASPLHF.

The chain joins TRBV20-1 to TRBJ2-1; 7 bases agree with TRBD1. V was pared by 3 bases and J by 3 bases, with 2 bases of the junction left unmatched. The germline CDR1 and CDR2 sequences are DFQATT and SNEGSKA (reference sequence). The CDR3 length is 13 residues. The CDR3 reads CSASRGNYNEQFF. CDR3 nucleotide sequence: TGCAGTGCTAGCAGGGGGAACTACAATGAGCAGTTCTTC.